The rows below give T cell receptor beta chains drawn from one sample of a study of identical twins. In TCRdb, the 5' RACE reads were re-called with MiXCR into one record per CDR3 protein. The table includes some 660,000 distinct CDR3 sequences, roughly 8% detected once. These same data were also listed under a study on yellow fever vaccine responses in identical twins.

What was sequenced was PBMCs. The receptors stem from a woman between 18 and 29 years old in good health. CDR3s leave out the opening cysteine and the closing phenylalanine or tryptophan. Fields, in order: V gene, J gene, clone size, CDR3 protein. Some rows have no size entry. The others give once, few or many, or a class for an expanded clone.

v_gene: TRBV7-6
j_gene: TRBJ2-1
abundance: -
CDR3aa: ASSLGQGVSNEQF

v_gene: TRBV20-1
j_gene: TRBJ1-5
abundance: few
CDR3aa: SATRAQDQPQH

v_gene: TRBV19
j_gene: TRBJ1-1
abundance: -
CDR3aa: ASSITALNTEAF

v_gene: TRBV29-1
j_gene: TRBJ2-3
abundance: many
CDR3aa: SALTGRGTDTQY

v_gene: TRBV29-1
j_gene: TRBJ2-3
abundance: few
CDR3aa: SAFQGADTQY

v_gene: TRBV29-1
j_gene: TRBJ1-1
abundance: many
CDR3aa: SVTDRGGTEAF

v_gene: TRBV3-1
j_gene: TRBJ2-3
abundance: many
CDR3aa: ASSHTDRAPDTQY

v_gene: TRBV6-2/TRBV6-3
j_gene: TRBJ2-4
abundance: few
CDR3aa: ASSDSGHPDIQY

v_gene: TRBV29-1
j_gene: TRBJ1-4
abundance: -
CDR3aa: SALGQGNEKLF

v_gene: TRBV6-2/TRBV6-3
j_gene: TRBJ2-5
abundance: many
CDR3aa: ASSHTGPQETQY

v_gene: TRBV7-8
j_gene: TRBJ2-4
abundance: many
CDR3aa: ASSPVLAGEQLAKNIQY

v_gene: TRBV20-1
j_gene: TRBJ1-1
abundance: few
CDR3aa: SASTPTGMNTEAF

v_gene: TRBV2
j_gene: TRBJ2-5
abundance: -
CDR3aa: ASRPGQGQGETQY

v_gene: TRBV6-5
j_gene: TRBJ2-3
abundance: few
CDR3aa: ASSYSLAITDTQY

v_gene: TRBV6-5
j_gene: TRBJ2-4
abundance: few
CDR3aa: ASSYLDSKNIQY